This entry describes one TCR beta chain. It may be a read error: a sequence one base away is much more abundant. It was RNA transcripts that yielded the amplified TCR beta CDR3 regions. HTBI primers drove first-round RT-PCR of the TCR CDR3. One entry per CDR3 protein, called by TCRdb with MiXCR from the multiplex PCR reads. This table has hundreds of thousands of distinct CDR3 sequences, about 14% appearing once. This entry belongs to a study of T cells in Graves' hyperthyroidism and ophthalmopathy. CDR3 length: 16 amino acids. Germline-derived CDR1 and CDR2 are KGHDR and SFDVKD. Ophthalmopathy patients had moderate-to-severe active disease, CAS ≥3, NOSPECS ≥4, and disease duration under 3 months.

The V call is TRBV24-1, the J call TRBJ2-1; D is possibly TRBD1 (6 bases). Source material: blood. The TCR sequence derives from a woman between 45 and 60 years old with Graves' ophthalmopathy. CDR3 DNA: TGTGCCACCAGTGACCCTCGTAGTGGGGGCTACAATGAGCGGTTCTTC. Its translation: CATSDPRSGGYNERFF.